Below, 32 T cell receptor beta chains from the same sample are listed, as sequenced in a study of blood T cell repertoires in COVID-19 (dated by TCRdb to 2019 to 2021). Library preparation used the immunoSEQ multiplex PCR assay. TCRdb holds this immuneACCESS table with in-frame rearrangements only. Some clones are missing; in checked studies, unresolved V genes explain under half, and the rest has no known cause. The sample yields hundreds of thousands of clones; approximately 89% were counted once. Together, the top ten hold 2% to 2.5% of the sample. Sequenced material: peripheral blood. These receptors were taken from a woman aged 60-75 years with COVID-19, enrolled during active disease.

The chain uses TRBV28 and TRBJ2-7; a weak D match, TRBD1 (5 bases). This CDR3 region has 15 residues. Germline V gene sequence: CDR1 MDHEN, CDR2 SYDVKM. Deletions cut 5 bases from V and 2 bases from J, with 16 bases between. CDR3 nucleotides: TGTGCCAGCAGTCTTTTTATGGCAGGGACCTACGAGCAGTACTTC. Its translation: CASSLFMAGTYEQYF.

This chain uses TRBV5-1 with TRBJ1-1, with 7 bases lining up with TRBD1. The germline V gene has CDR1 SGHRS and CDR2 YFSETQ. This CDR3 spans 15 amino acids. The J segment lost 3 bases and the V segment lost 4 bases, leaving 9 bases of the junction unmatched. The CDR3 sequence: CASSLSGRGDTEAFF. The CDR3 region has the DNA TGCGCCAGCAGCCTCTCGGGCAGGGGGGACACTGAAGCTTTCTTT.

In nucleotides, the CDR3 is TGTGCCAGCTCACCACTGGGCGATCAGCCCCAGCATTTT. It is translated as CASSPLGDQPQHF. V is TRBV18 and J is TRBJ1-5; D is unresolved. The V and J ends lost 1 base and 5 bases respectively, with 6 bases between them. Germline V lookup: CDR1 KGHSH, CDR2 LQKENI. The CDR3 consists of 13 residues.

The V gene is TRBV9, the J gene TRBJ2-5, with 7 nucleotides matching TRBD2. The CDR3 consists of 14 residues. Germline assignment: CDR1 SGDLS and CDR2 YYNGEE. V was pared by 2 bases and J by 2 bases, with 3 bases of the junction left unmatched. CDR3 in amino acids: CASSVYGGQETQYF. The CDR3 DNA reads as TGTGCCAGCAGCGTCTACGGGGGGCAAGAGACCCAGTACTTC.

In this sample, this clone turned up a few times. CDR3 DNA sequence: TGTGCCAGCAGCGTAGGTGCAGCGATGAACACTGAAGCTTTCTTT. Its translation: CASSVGAAMNTEAFF. The chain joins TRBV9 to TRBJ1-1; D remains ambiguous. Germline loops: CDR1 SGDLS, CDR2 YYNGEE. V was clipped by 0 bases and J by 0 bases, with 9 bases between them. CDR3 length equals 15 residues.

The chain joins TRBV18 to TRBJ2-7; unclear D gene. Germline V gene lookup returns CDR1 KGHSH and CDR2 LQKENI. The CDR3 is 13 amino acids. The ends were cut back, 3 bases at V and 0 bases at J, with 6 bases in the middle. The CDR3 protein is CASSPYNSYEQYF. Written as DNA, the CDR3 is TGTGCCAGCTCACCTTACAACTCCTACGAGCAGTACTTC.

J is TRBJ1-2 and V is TRBV10-3, with D perhaps matching TRBD1 (6 bases). The CDR3 sequence is 14 residues long. Trimming cost V 6 bases and J 7 bases, with 18 bases left between them. From germline, CDR1 is ENHRY and CDR2 SYGVKD. The CDR3 nucleotides are TGTGCCATCAGGGAAAGGACAGATCCCACTGGCTACACCTTC. As protein: CAIRERTDPTGYTF.

Only one count was recorded for this clone. The rearrangement joins TRBV7-3 to TRBJ2-1; tentatively, D is TRBD2 (6 bases). The CDR3 is 12 residues long. Germline V lookup: CDR1 SGHTA, CDR2 FQGTGA. Trimming took off 4 bases at V and 10 bases at J, with 11 bases between the two ends. The CDR3 DNA is TGTGCCAGCAGCTATCAGGGAGGCGAGCAGTTCTTC. Protein sequence: CASSYQGGEQFF.

As for this clone: Other DNA sequences within the sample encode an identical CDR3. The rearrangement links TRBV7-9 to TRBJ1-2, with TRBD1 as a possible D gene (5 bases). Looked up from germline, CDR1 is SEHNR and CDR2 is FQNEAQ (reference sequence). This CDR3 is 15 amino acids long. Deletions cut 1 base from V and 2 bases from J, with 11 bases between. The CDR3 coding sequence is TGTGCCAGCAGCTTAGTTGGGCAGGGAAACTATGGCTACACCTTC. This encodes CASSLVGQGNYGYTF.

The chain is built from TRBV10-1 and TRBJ2-2, with D possibly being TRBD1 (5 bases). Per germline, CDR1 WNHNN and CDR2 SYGVQD (reference sequence). V was cut by 0 bases and J by 7 bases, with 9 bases left in between. The length of the CDR3 is 14 residues. The CDR3 DNA reads as TGCGCCAGCAGTGAGTCTAGGGGTAGCGGGGAGCTGTTTTTT. Translated: CASSESRGSGELFF.

The rearrangement links TRBV11-2 to TRBJ2-5; a weak D match, TRBD2 (5 bases). The V end lost 1 base, the J end lost 4 bases, and 16 bases lay between the germline ends. CDR1 SGHAT and CDR2 FQNNGV come from the germline V gene. The CDR3 contains 16 residues. CDR3 DNA: TGTGCCAGCAGCTTAGCTTCTCTAGCCCCCCTAGAGACCCAGTACTTC. Protein sequence: CASSLASLAPLETQYF.

V is TRBV6-1 and J is TRBJ1-6; D is undetermined. The CDR3 is made up of 17 amino acids. Germline V gene data show CDR1 as MNHNS and CDR2 as SASEGT. Trimming left V 0 bases short and J 0 bases short, with 9 bases between. CDR3 nucleotides: TGTGCCAGCAGTGAAGCTGTAAGGAGCTCCTATAATTCACCCCTCCACTTT. Its translation: CASSEAVRSSYNSPLHF.

The CDR3 sequence: CASSQRPGTVENEQFF. The CDR3 coding sequence is TGTGCCAGCAGCCAACGTCCCGGGACTGTGGAGAATGAGCAGTTCTTC. The rearrangement joins TRBV4-2 to TRBJ2-1, with D maybe TRBD2 (6 bases). The CDR3 length is 16 residues. Trimming left V 2 bases short and J 7 bases short, with 18 bases between. Germline V gives CDR1 LGHNA, CDR2 YNFKEQ.

V gene TRBV7-2 combines with J gene TRBJ2-3; TRBD2 might be the D (5 bases). The CDR3 extends over 15 amino acids. V lost 0 bases and J lost 1, with 8 bases in between. In germline, CDR1 is SGHTA, CDR2 FQGNSA. As DNA, the CDR3 is TGTGCCAGCAGCTTAGCCGGGGAACGCACAGATACGCAGTATTTT. Its translation is CASSLAGERTDTQYF.

The chain combines TRBV14 with TRBJ1-2; D not resolved. The length of the CDR3 is 15 residues. V was trimmed by 0 bases and J by 7 bases, leaving 15 bases between them. The germline CDR1 and CDR2 sequences are SGHDN and FVKESK. The CDR3 DNA sequence: TGTGCCAGCAGCCAAGATGCCCTCGGGTGGAGTGGCTACACCTTC. This codes for CASSQDALGWSGYTF.

V and J are TRBV29-1 and TRBJ1-2; D is ambiguous. CDR3 length: 15 residues. The V end was cut by 1 base, the J end by 7 bases, with 19 bases between. Germline V lookup: CDR1 SQVTM, CDR2 ANQGSEA. For the CDR3, the DNA is TGCAGCGTTGAAGTCCCACAGATTGCCCGGCTTGGCTACACCTTC. This sequence encodes CSVEVPQIARLGYTF.

V usage is TRBV4-1 and J usage is TRBJ2-5; TRBD1 is a possible D gene (6 bases). Trimming took off 1 base at V and 2 bases at J, with 11 bases between the two ends. Germline CDR1 and CDR2: MGHRA and YSYEKL. The CDR3 extends over 15 amino acids. CDR3 DNA: TGCGCCAGCAGCCAAGTCGGACAGCGTCAAGAGACCCAGTACTTC. Its translation is CASSQVGQRQETQYF.

The gene calls are TRBV24-1 and TRBJ1-2; 7 nucleotides line up with TRBD1. The germline V gene encodes CDR1 KGHDR and CDR2 SFDVKD. The CDR3 totals 14 residues. The J segment lost 4 bases and the V segment lost 0 bases, leaving 1 base of the junction unmatched. The CDR3 nucleotides are TGTGCCACCAGTGATTTGAACAGGGGCTATGGCTACACCTTC. Translated: CATSDLNRGYGYTF.

The V and J genes are TRBV7-3 and TRBJ2-7, with 8 bases identical to TRBD1. The germline CDR1 and CDR2 sequences are SGHTA and FQGTGA. The CDR3 covers 14 residues. Trimming removed 1 base from V and 3 bases from J; junction bases left unmatched: 2. The CDR3 spells CASSLSGQGYEQYF. CDR3 nucleotide sequence: TGTGCCAGCAGCTTAAGTGGACAGGGCTACGAGCAGTACTTC.

This chain links TRBV7-8 with TRBJ2-7; a weak D match, TRBD1 (6 bases). This CDR3 contains 12 residues. V was clipped by 5 bases and J by 9 bases, with 14 bases between them. In germline, CDR1 is SGHVS, CDR2 FQNEAQ. CDR3 sequence: CASSPYRERQYF. CDR3 nucleotides: TGTGCCAGCAGCCCTTACAGGGAAAGGCAGTACTTC.

The rearrangement links TRBV5-1 to TRBJ1-2, with D possibly TRBD1 on 6 matching bases. CDR3 size: 14 residues. Germline-derived CDR1 and CDR2 are SGHRS and YFSETQ. Trimming took off 5 bases at V and 5 bases at J, with 16 bases between the two ends. CDR3 protein: CASSFGAQGYGYTF. The CDR3 DNA sequence: TGCGCCAGCAGTTTTGGAGCACAGGGATATGGCTACACCTTC. The full variable domain, with the rest looked up from reference TRBV5-1 and TRBJ1-2, is KAGVTQTPRYLIKTRGQQVTLSCSPISGHRSVSWYQQTPGQGLQFLFEYFSETQRNKGNFPGRFSGRQFSNSRSEMNVSTLELGDSALYLCASSFGAQGYGYTFGSGTRLTVV.

The V and J genes are TRBV19 and TRBJ1-4; perhaps TRBD1 as D (5 bases). The CDR3 is 15 amino acids. Between the trimmed V and J ends, which lost 5 bases and 0 bases, there was a span of 10 bases. Germline loops: CDR1 LNHDA, CDR2 SQIVND (reference sequence). CDR3 protein: CASSSQTATNEKLFF. DNA of the CDR3: TGTGCCAGTAGTTCCCAGACAGCAACTAATGAAAAACTGTTTTTT. Looking up the rest from reference TRBV19 and TRBJ1-4 gives the full variable domain: DGGITQSPKYLFRKEGQNVTLSCEQNLNHDAMYWYRQDPGQGLRLIYYSQIVNDFQKGDIAEGYSVSREKKESFPLTVTSAQKNPTAFYLCASSSQTATNEKLFFGSGTQLSVL.

The DNA of the CDR3 is TGCAGCGTCGAGGACAGGGACACCTATGGCTACACCTTC. Protein product: CSVEDRDTYGYTF. The chain recombines TRBV29-1 with TRBJ1-2; 8 positions match TRBD1. Germline lookup yields CDR1 SQVTM and CDR2 ANQGSEA. The CDR3 loop spans 13 amino acids. The J segment lost 4 bases and the V segment lost 6 bases, leaving 7 bases of the junction unmatched.

The rearrangement links TRBV5-5 to TRBJ1-2; no clear D. V dropped 3 bases and J dropped 1 base, with 28 bases sitting between them. Germline-derived CDR1 and CDR2 are SGHKS and YYEKEE (reference sequence). This CDR3 has 20 amino acids. The CDR3 region is CASSSRPEGGDPGINYGYTF. DNA for the CDR3: TGTGCCAGCAGCTCGAGACCGGAGGGAGGAGACCCTGGAATTAACTATGGCTACACCTTC.

The chain links TRBV4-1 to TRBJ1-5, with no clear D. V gave up 8 bases and J gave up 5 bases, with 19 bases separating them. The CDR3 is 15 amino acids. From germline, CDR1 is MGHRA and CDR2 YSYEKL. In DNA, the CDR3 is TGCGCCAGCGTCAACCGGCGGGGTGGGGATCAGCCCCAGCATTTT. Translated, it gives CASVNRRGGDQPQHF.

The chain is built from TRBV5-4 and TRBJ1-1; no clear D. There are 15 residues in the CDR3. Germline V gene sequence: CDR1 SGHNT, CDR2 YYREEE (reference sequence). V lost 0 bases, J lost 3 bases, and 12 bases lay in between. The CDR3 is CASSLGAAGYTEAFF. As DNA, the CDR3 is TGTGCCAGCAGCTTGGGGGCTGCGGGATACACTGAAGCTTTCTTT. Using reference TRBV5-4 and TRBJ1-1 for the parts outside the CDR3, the full variable domain is ETGVTQSPTHLIKTRGQQVTLRCSSQSGHNTVSWYQQALGQGPQFIFQYYREEENGRGNFPPRFSGLQFPNYSSELNVNALELDDSALYLCASSLGAAGYTEAFFGQGTRLTVV.

The chain recombines TRBV6-5 with TRBJ1-6; tentative D call: TRBD1 (6 bases). V was cut by 0 bases and J by 9 bases, with 12 bases left in between. The CDR3 spans 15 residues. Germline loops: CDR1 MNHEY, CDR2 SVGAGI. The CDR3 protein is CASSYSIQGSSPLHF. The CDR3 DNA reads TGTGCCAGCAGTTACTCGATACAGGGAAGTTCACCCCTCCACTTT.

The chain recombines TRBV5-6 with TRBJ1-2; D unresolved. Germline CDR1 is SGHDT and CDR2 is YYEEEE. Deletions cut 7 bases from V and 8 bases from J, with 15 bases between. This CDR3 spans 12 amino acids. CDR3 sequence (DNA): TGTGCCAGCGGGAGGGTATCAAGCGGCTACACCTTC. Protein: CASGRVSSGYTF.

This rearrangement joins TRBV2 to TRBJ1-2; D is undetermined. This CDR3 spans 13 amino acids. Trimming stripped 2 bases from V and 3 bases from J, with 7 bases between. CDR1 is SNHLY and CDR2 is FYNNEI in the germline V gene. For the CDR3, the DNA is TGTGCCAGCAGTGAAAGCGGATACTATGGCTACACCTTC. The encoded protein is CASSESGYYGYTF.

The chain couples TRBV5-1 to TRBJ2-5; D possibly corresponds to TRBD1 (6 bases). Germline V CDR1 and CDR2: SGHRS, YFSETQ. V shed 0 bases and J shed 4 bases, with 13 bases lying between them. This CDR3 comprises 15 residues. CDR3 loop: CASSLAQGSIETQYF. Written as DNA, the CDR3 is TGCGCCAGCAGCTTGGCACAGGGTAGTATAGAGACCCAGTACTTC.

The rearrangement joins TRBV19 to TRBJ2-6, with D possibly matching TRBD2 (6 bases). The CDR3 length is 16 residues. The V gene's germline CDR1 is LNHDA and CDR2 SQIVND (reference sequence). V was shortened by 1 base and J by 4 bases, with 11 bases between the two germline ends. CDR3 DNA: TGTGCCAGTAGTATAGGGGTCGGAGGGGGGGCCAACGTCCTGACTTTC. It encodes CASSIGVGGGANVLTF.

The chain combines TRBV2 with TRBJ1-2; D possibly corresponds to TRBD1 (6 bases). The CDR3 consists of 12 residues. The V and J ends lost 8 bases and 6 bases respectively, with 13 bases between them. Germline CDR1 reads SNHLY; CDR2 reads FYNNEI. The CDR3 loop is CASSGQRDGYTF. DNA of the CDR3: TGTGCCAGCTCCGGACAGAGAGATGGCTACACCTTC.